A selection of T cell receptor beta chains follows, all from one sample in a study of T cell changes during pregnancy in multiple sclerosis. Libraries were prepared by immunoSEQ multiplex PCR; TCRdb keeps only in-frame clonotypes and omits some of them. The data hold about 55,000 clones, with about 94% observed a single time. The specimen was CD8+ T cells from peripheral blood mononuclear cells, collected after pregnancy. All receptors derive from a female donor with multiple sclerosis, enrolled in a pregnancy study. Both conserved end residues are trimmed from each CDR3.

J gene | V gene | CDR3 protein
TRBJ2-1 | TRBV28 | ASSWLDYNEQF
TRBJ2-1 | TRBV10-1 | ASSELATNEQF
TRBJ2-3 | TRBV7-9 | ASSPHYRESDTQY
TRBJ1-1 | TRBV10-3 | AISEGTISEAF
TRBJ1-2 | TRBV7-9 | ASSLGTFGYT
TRBJ2-1 | TRBV7-9 | ASSSLLMRETYNEQF
TRBJ2-3 | TRBV5-1 | ASTEGLAGTDTQY
TRBJ2-5 | TRBV13 | ASSPQQETQY
TRBJ2-2 | TRBV6-5 | ASSITGGRGELF
TRBJ1-5 | TRBV27 | ASSYRGLSQPQH
TRBJ2-7 | TRBV9 | ASSVEMGGYEQY
TRBJ1-2 | TRBV5-1 | ASSLAGTDFYGYT
TRBJ2-5 | TRBV6-4 | ASSAGTSDQETQY
TRBJ1-1 | TRBV19 | ASSIDYRDSF
TRBJ2-7 | TRBV30 | AWSVRGVSYEQY
TRBJ2-1 | TRBV25-1 | ASGTEGNEQF
TRBJ2-1 | TRBV11-2 | ASSLELAGGLNEQF
TRBJ2-3 | TRBV5-1 | ASLDRNTDTQY
TRBJ2-4 | TRBV7-5 | VRSLAPPGHPNIQY
TRBJ2-7 | TRBV9 | ASSRTGGADSYEQY
TRBJ2-5 | TRBV7-9 | ASSSDRLQETQY
TRBJ2-2 | TRBV9 | ASSVYPGTSGISATGELF
TRBJ2-5 | TRBV7-9 | ASSLANGGRGRRTQY
TRBJ2-1 | TRBV19 | ASQATGASFNEQF
TRBJ2-7 | TRBV5-6 | ASSLDPGGSYEQY
TRBJ2-2 | TRBV30 | AWSSGIGTGELF
TRBJ2-1 | TRBV6-6 | AAGQRYNEQF
TRBJ2-7 | TRBV14 | ASSQVSRHEQY
TRBJ2-1 | TRBV13 | ASKEPGGPEQF
TRBJ2-1 | TRBV30 | AWIPFRNEQF
TRBJ2-1 | TRBV19 | ASSPAGGPYNEQF
TRBJ1-2 | TRBV18 | ASSPRGGNYGYT
TRBJ1-2 | TRBV28 | ASSLSTGNGYT
TRBJ2-7 | TRBV25-1 | ASSVGGHEQY
TRBJ2-2 | TRBV19 | ASSIDTGTGYPGELF
TRBJ2-7 | TRBV4-1 | ASSQDLAGLYEQY
TRBJ1-2 | TRBV28 | ASSTGEDGNYGYT
TRBJ1-4 | TRBV5-4 | ASSFSRGLNEKLF
TRBJ2-7 | TRBV30 | AWTAGDRGSEQY
TRBJ2-7 | TRBV10-2 | ASSLGQTYEQY
TRBJ2-5 | TRBV7-2 | ASSLAARAQETQY
TRBJ1-5 | TRBV10-3 | AISVGRGQGREPQH
TRBJ2-1 | TRBV27 | ASSWGVPNEQF
TRBJ1-5 | TRBV27 | AAGGRGNQPQH
TRBJ1-1 | TRBV11-2 | ASSSNTEAF
TRBJ2-1 | TRBV5-1 | ASSLGGGGFYNEQF
TRBJ2-1 | TRBV6-5 | ASSYRGGSEQF
TRBJ2-3 | TRBV4-3 | ASSQRTSGSGTDTQY
TRBJ2-5 | TRBV11-2 | ASSLQGNPRTQY
TRBJ2-2 | TRBV28 | ASQAGSTGELF
TRBJ1-4 | TRBV2 | ASRTDGAGVNEKLF
TRBJ2-4 | TRBV28 | ASSSGVKNIQY
TRBJ1-1 | TRBV27 | ASSLTGFDTEAF
TRBJ2-1 | TRBV7-3 | ASSWEDVNYNEQF
TRBJ1-1 | TRBV29-1 | SVTIMNTEAF
TRBJ1-2 | TRBV27 | ASSTRQGGYGYT
TRBJ2-2 | TRBV4-1 | ASRGHIQNTGELF
TRBJ1-1 | TRBV14 | ASSQWQGASTEAF
TRBJ2-1 | TRBV9 | ASSTEDLRPNNEQF